This entry lists 7 T cell receptor beta chains sequenced from one sample in a study of OX40 agonist ivuxolimab in advanced cancers. The repertoire was sequenced with immunoSEQ multiplex PCR; TCRdb's copy has only in-frame clones and lacks some. This table has 100,000 or so clones, roughly 88% appearing once. Specimen: CD4+ or CD8+ T cells sorted from blood, collected in a trial of the OX40 agonist ivuxolimab. The receptors come from an adult with an advanced solid tumor such as melanoma, head and neck, liver or kidney cancer.

The V call is TRBV9, the J call TRBJ2-1; D not resolved. This CDR3 spans 14 amino acids. Germline V gene data show CDR1 as SGDLS and CDR2 as YYNGEE. Between the trimmed V and J ends, which lost 0 bases and 3 bases, there was a span of 7 bases. CDR3 sequence: CASSVGPIYNEQFF. The DNA for the CDR3 is TGTGCCAGCAGCGTAGGACCGATCTACAATGAGCAGTTCTTC.

This sequence joins TRBV9 and TRBJ2-1, with 9 bases identical to TRBD2. Trimming took 0 bases from V and 7 from J; bases not matched to a gene: 2. This CDR3 has 14 residues. Germline CDR1 is SGDLS and CDR2 is YYNGEE. CDR3 in amino acids: CASSVDSGSNEQFF. CDR3 nucleotides: TGTGCCAGCAGCGTAGATAGCGGGAGTAATGAGCAGTTCTTC.

The chain has TRBV7-9 and TRBJ1-1; D is possibly TRBD1 (5 bases). Deletions cut 5 bases from V and 9 bases from J, with 19 bases between. CDR1 is SEHNR and CDR2 is FQNEAQ in the germline V gene (reference sequence). The CDR3 consists of 14 residues. In DNA form, the CDR3 reads TGTGCCAGCAGCCCCGGAACATCAGGGTTGAAAGCTTTCTTT. Encoded protein: CASSPGTSGLKAFF. The variable domain in full, completed from reference TRBV7-9 and TRBJ1-1, reads DTGVSQNPRHKITKRGQNVTFRCDPISEHNRLYWYRQTLGQGPEFLTYFQNEAQLEKSRLLSDRFSAERPKGSFSTLEIQRTEQGDSAMYLCASSPGTSGLKAFFGQGTRLTVV.

This chain joins TRBV6-6 and TRBJ1-1, with D hard to call. The CDR3 sequence is 14 residues long. Germline lookup yields CDR1 MNHNY and CDR2 SVGAGI (reference sequence). Trimming cost V 0 bases and J 4 bases, with 9 bases left between them. CDR3 in amino acids: CASSYSGDTTEAFF. CDR3 DNA: TGTGCCAGCAGTTACTCTGGGGATACCACTGAAGCTTTCTTT.

This chain connects TRBV28 to TRBJ1-2; no clear D gene. V dropped 7 bases and J dropped 3 bases, with 12 bases sitting between them. This CDR3 has 13 residues. Germline assignment: CDR1 MDHEN and CDR2 SYDVKM. DNA of the CDR3: TGTGCCAGCACCTCGGCCACGCACTATGGCTACACCTTC. Its translation: CASTSATHYGYTF.

This sequence joins TRBV19 and TRBJ2-3; 8 bases are shared with TRBD2. Per the germline V gene, CDR1 is LNHDA and CDR2 is SQIVND (reference sequence). V was clipped by 3 bases and J by 10 bases; unmatched bases: 3. This CDR3 has 12 residues. The CDR3 here is CASSILGGAQYF. In DNA, the CDR3 is TGTGCCAGTAGTATCCTCGGGGGGGCGCAGTATTTT.

V and J are TRBV27 and TRBJ1-5; unclear D gene. The germline V and J ends were trimmed by 5 bases and 0 bases, with 11 bases remaining between them. The CDR3 runs 15 residues. CDR1 and CDR2 from the germline V gene are MNHEY and SMNVEV (reference sequence). The CDR3 sequence: CASSPRVDSNQPQHF. DNA for the CDR3: TGTGCCAGCAGTCCAAGGGTTGATAGCAATCAGCCCCAGCATTTT.